This T cell receptor beta chain was identified during a study of blood T cell repertoires in COVID-19. Study-level background: COVID-19 samples collected from the United States, Italy and Spain covered acute and convalescent phases. PBMCs, B-cell-depleted T cells, or T cells provided the cDNA or gDNA that made up the material.

This clone was counted a single time. The V gene lost 6 bases and the J gene lost 2 bases, with 12 bases spanning the gap. This CDR3 has 15 residues. In germline, CDR1 is SGHDT, CDR2 YYEEEE. Authors' analysis steps: Reference gene primers were amplified, and this amplification served to estimate nucleated cell counts. Clones were sequenced by immunoSEQ multiplex PCR, and TCRdb holds only the in-frame ones, with some missing. The V and J calls and the clone size are those of that table, but D and trimming were determined from the DNA. The sample has under 60,000 clones, 83% seen once. The chain combines TRBV5-6 with TRBJ1-6; weak D call: TRBD1 (5 bases). Sequences were obtained from peripheral blood. The clonotype comes from a human donor in a cohort sampled during active COVID-19. The CDR3 spells CASTQGWAYNSPLHF. CDR3 DNA sequence: TGTGCCAGCACCCAGGGATGGGCCTATAATTCACCCCTCCACTTT. Supplemented by reference TRBV5-6 and TRBJ1-6, the full variable domain reads DAGVTQSPTHLIKTRGQQVTLRCSPKSGHDTVSWYQQALGQGPQFIFQYYEEEERQRGNFPDRFSGHQFPNYSSELNVNALLLGDSALYLCASTQGWAYNSPLHFGNGTRLTVT.